Following are 3 T cell receptor beta chains from one sample sequenced in a study of cytomegalovirus exposure and HLA in healthy donors. PCR was performed using 60 Vbeta and 13 Jbeta primers. Sequencing was performed with immunoSEQ multiplex PCR; in TCRdb, only in-frame clones are kept and a portion is missing. The table has roughly 77,000 clones, 60% to 85% seen once. Material: PBMCs. The receptors come from a middle-aged man in good health and CMV-seronegative.

V gene TRBV2 combines with J gene TRBJ2-1, with TRBD2 matching over 15 bases. The trim removed 5 bases at V and 6 bases at J, leaving 14 bases unmatched. Germline-derived CDR1 and CDR2 are SNHLY and FYNNEI. CDR3 length: 19 residues. The CDR3 loop reads CASSTKSPGTSGRRNEQFF. The CDR3 DNA sequence: TGTGCCAGCAGTACAAAATCTCCAGGGACTAGCGGGAGGCGCAATGAGCAGTTCTTC.

V usage is TRBV19 and J usage is TRBJ1-5; tentatively, D is TRBD1 (5 bases). The ends were cut back, 7 bases at V and 4 bases at J, with 8 bases in the middle. This CDR3 has 12 residues. Germline CDR1 and CDR2: LNHDA and SQIVND (reference sequence). CDR3 coding DNA: TGTGCCAGTACCGCAGGGAATCAGCCCCAGCATTTT. Protein: CASTAGNQPQHF.

The V call is TRBV6-1, the J call TRBJ1-1; D remains unclear. Per germline, CDR1 MNHNS and CDR2 SASEGT. The germline V and J ends were trimmed by 7 bases and 6 bases, with 12 bases remaining between them. The CDR3 extends over 12 amino acids. DNA for the CDR3: TGTGCCAGCACCGAAAGCGGGCCTGAAGCTTTCTTT. Its protein product is CASTESGPEAFF.